The 17 T cell receptor beta chains listed next were all sequenced from one sample in a study of blood T cell repertoires in COVID-19. The method was immunoSEQ multiplex PCR; TCRdb's version includes in-frame clones alone and lacks a portion of them. This sample has some 380,000 clones; roughly 77% occur once, and the top ten carry roughly 1.1%. Material for sequencing was peripheral blood. The receptors here all came from a human donor with acute or convalescent COVID-19. The donor label of this sample is uncertain.

The chain employs TRBV19 and TRBJ1-4; tentatively, D is TRBD1 (6 bases). V gave up 6 bases and J gave up 11 bases, with 13 bases separating them. Germline V gene sequence: CDR1 LNHDA, CDR2 SQIVND (reference sequence). The CDR3 runs to 12 residues. CDR3 residues: CASSPLRGKLFF. In DNA, the CDR3 is TGTGCCAGTAGCCCCTTGAGGGGGAAACTGTTTTTT.

Turning to this clone: Other DNA sequences in this specimen translate into the identical CDR3. The chain employs TRBV19 and TRBJ1-5, with D unclear. V lost 1 base and J lost 2, with 3 bases in between. In germline, CDR1 is LNHDA, CDR2 SQIVND (reference sequence). There are 13 residues in the CDR3. CDR3 nucleotides: TGTGCCAGTAGTATAGGAGGCAATCAGCCCCAGCATTTT. It specifies CASSIGGNQPQHF.

The V gene is TRBV3-1 (or the pseudogene TRBV3-2), the J gene TRBJ2-5; D gene uncertain. V lost 1 base to trimming and J lost 6 bases, with 6 bases between them. The germline V gene encodes CDR1 LGHDT and CDR2 YNNKEL (reference sequence). This CDR3 has 12 residues. The CDR3 reads CASSQASQTQYF. As DNA, the CDR3 is TGTGCCAGCAGCCAAGCAAGCCAGACCCAGTACTTC.

J is TRBJ2-7 and V is TRBV3-1 (or the pseudogene TRBV3-2), with D perhaps matching TRBD1 (6 bases). Germline V gene data show CDR1 as LGHDT and CDR2 as YNNKEL (reference sequence). The CDR3 runs 14 residues. The V and J ends lost 1 base and 7 bases respectively, with 14 bases between them. The CDR3 loop reads CASSQAQGAREQYF. In DNA form, the CDR3 reads TGTGCCAGCAGCCAAGCACAGGGAGCGCGGGAGCAGTACTTC.

The chain recombines TRBV5-1 with TRBJ1-3; 7 positions match TRBD1. The CDR3 contains 16 residues. The junction had 7 bases not matched to a gene; V was cut back by 4 bases and J by 0 bases. CDR1 SGHRS and CDR2 YFSETQ come from the germline V gene. For the CDR3, the DNA is TGCGCCAGCAGCGCCGACCGGGACAGCTCTGGAAACACCATATATTTT. Protein sequence: CASSADRDSSGNTIYF.

To note about this clone: The same CDR3 is also encoded by other DNA sequences in this sample. DNA for the CDR3: TGCGCCAGCAGCCAAGATAGGGGTTATGGCTACACCTTC. Translating gives CASSQDRGYGYTF. The chain combines TRBV4-1 with TRBJ1-2; possible D gene TRBD1, 5 bases. The germline V gene has CDR1 MGHRA and CDR2 YSYEKL. V lost 0 bases to trimming and J lost 5 bases, with 7 bases between them. The CDR3 length is 13 residues.

J is TRBJ1-1 and V is TRBV6-6, with a possible D match to TRBD1 (6 bases). Germline loops: CDR1 MNHNY, CDR2 SVGAGI (reference sequence). This CDR3 comprises 13 residues. V was pared by 6 bases and J by 1 base, with 9 bases between. The CDR3 region has the DNA TGTGCCAGCAGAAGGACAGAGAACACTGAAGCTTTCTTT. Its translation is CASRRTENTEAFF.

J is TRBJ1-1 and V is TRBV5-1, with 7 positions matching TRBD1. This CDR3 contains 15 residues. With 1 base clipped from V and 2 bases from J, the junction kept 5 bases outside the gene matches. Germline CDR1 and CDR2: SGHRS and YFSETQ. The CDR3 loop reads CASSLSRGINTEAFF. CDR3 bases: TGCGCCAGCAGCTTGTCCAGGGGGATAAACACTGAAGCTTTCTTT. Based on the CDR3 plus reference TRBV5-1 and TRBJ1-1, the full variable domain is KAGVTQTPRYLIKTRGQQVTLSCSPISGHRSVSWYQQTPGQGLQFLFEYFSETQRNKGNFPGRFSGRQFSNSRSEMNVSTLELGDSALYLCASSLSRGINTEAFFGQGTRLTVV.

The rearrangement links TRBV30 to TRBJ2-5, with 9 nucleotides matching TRBD1. V was clipped by 3 bases and J by 5 bases; unmatched bases: 4. This CDR3 has 13 residues. CDR1 GTSNPN and CDR2 SVGIG come from the germline V gene (reference sequence). The CDR3 protein is CAWRQGARETQYF. CDR3 sequence (DNA): TGTGCCTGGAGACAGGGGGCGCGGGAGACCCAGTACTTC.

This clone has only a few counts. The chain is built from TRBV12-3 or TRBV12-4 and TRBJ2-1, with D possibly matching TRBD1 (5 bases). The CDR3 consists of 12 residues. The ends were cut back, 2 bases at V and 6 bases at J, with 5 bases in the middle. CDR3 nucleotides: TGTGCCAGCAGTTTACAGGGCAATGAGCAGTTCTTC. As protein: CASSLQGNEQFF.

The table lists this clone with a count of one. V gene TRBV28 combines with J gene TRBJ2-7; 7 positions agree with TRBD1. Trimming cost V 0 bases and J 0 bases; bases outside gene matches: 8. The length of the CDR3 is 17 residues. CDR1 and CDR2 (germline): MDHEN, SYDVKM. CDR3 coding DNA: TGTGCCAGCAGTTTATGGTCCGGGACAGCGAGCTCCTACGAGCAGTACTTC. Translating gives CASSLWSGTASSYEQYF. The full variable domain, in which reference TRBV28 and TRBJ2-7 provide the parts outside the CDR3, is DVKVTQSSRYLVKRTGEKVFLECVQDMDHENMFWYRQDPGLGLRLIYFSYDVKMKEKGDIPEGYSVSREKKERFSLILESASTNQTSMYLCASSLWSGTASSYEQYFGPGTRLTVT.

This clone was seen a single time. The J gene is TRBJ1-2, the V gene TRBV4-2, with D possibly TRBD1 on 5 matching bases. V gave up 1 base and J gave up 5 bases, with 14 bases separating them. This CDR3 comprises 15 residues. Germline CDR1 is LGHNA and CDR2 is YNFKEQ. The CDR3 DNA follows: TGTGCCAGCAGCCAAGGGGGACTGGAGTTGTATGGCTACACCTTC. Translating it yields CASSQGGLELYGYTF.

The J gene is TRBJ1-2, the V gene TRBV5-1; no clear D. Per the germline V gene, CDR1 is SGHRS and CDR2 is YFSETQ. This CDR3 contains 13 residues. Trimming took off 1 base at V and 3 bases at J, with 7 bases between the two ends. CDR3 sequence: CASSLSGDYGYTF. DNA of the CDR3: TGCGCCAGCAGCTTGTCGGGAGACTATGGCTACACCTTC.

The V and J genes are TRBV5-1 and TRBJ2-4, with a possible D match to TRBD2 (6 bases). Trimming stripped 1 base from V and 7 bases from J, with 12 bases between. CDR1 is SGHRS and CDR2 is YFSETQ in the germline V gene. The CDR3 has 14 amino acids. The chain's CDR3 is CASSLSGVENIQYF. CDR3 sequence (DNA): TGCGCCAGCAGCTTGTCGGGAGTCGAGAACATTCAGTACTTC.

The V call is TRBV3-1 (or the pseudogene TRBV3-2), the J call TRBJ2-7, with D possibly matching TRBD2 (5 bases). With 3 bases removed from V and 4 bases from J, the gap between germline ends came to 16 bases. CDR1 is LGHDT and CDR2 is YNNKEL in the germline V gene (reference sequence). The CDR3 is made up of 15 amino acids. The CDR3 is CASSHSFTGNYEQYF. The CDR3, as DNA: TGTGCCAGCAGCCATTCCTTTACGGGGAATTACGAGCAGTACTTC.

This clone was seen a handful of times. The chain recombines TRBV7-7 with TRBJ2-5, with TRBD1 matching 7 bases. The CDR3 extends over 14 amino acids. Germline V gene lookup returns CDR1 SSHAT and CDR2 FNYEAQ (reference sequence). With 6 bases clipped from V and 1 base from J, the junction kept 5 bases outside the gene matches. CDR3 loop: CASSATGRQETQYF. CDR3 coding DNA: TGTGCCAGCAGTGCGACAGGGCGCCAAGAGACCCAGTACTTC.

CDR3 sequence reads: CASTQGYNTEAFF. The CDR3 nucleotides are TGTGCCAGCACCCAGGGGTACAACACTGAAGCTTTCTTT. The J gene is TRBJ1-1, the V gene TRBV28, with D possibly matching TRBD1 (6 bases). V was clipped by 7 bases and J by 2 bases, with 11 bases between them. This CDR3 is 13 amino acids long. Germline values: CDR1 MDHEN, CDR2 SYDVKM.